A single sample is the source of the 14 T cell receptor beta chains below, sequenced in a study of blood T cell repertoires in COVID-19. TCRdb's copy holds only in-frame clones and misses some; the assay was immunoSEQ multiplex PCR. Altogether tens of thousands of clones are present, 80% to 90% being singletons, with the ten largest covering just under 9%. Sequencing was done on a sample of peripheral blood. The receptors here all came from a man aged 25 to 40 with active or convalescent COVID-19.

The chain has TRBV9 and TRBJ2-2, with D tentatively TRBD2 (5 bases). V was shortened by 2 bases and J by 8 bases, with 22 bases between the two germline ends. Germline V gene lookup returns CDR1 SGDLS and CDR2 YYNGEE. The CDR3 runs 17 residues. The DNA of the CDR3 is TGTGCCAGCAGCGTTGTAAGCGGAGGCACGAGAGGAGGGGAGCTGTTTTTT. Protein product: CASSVVSGGTRGGELFF.

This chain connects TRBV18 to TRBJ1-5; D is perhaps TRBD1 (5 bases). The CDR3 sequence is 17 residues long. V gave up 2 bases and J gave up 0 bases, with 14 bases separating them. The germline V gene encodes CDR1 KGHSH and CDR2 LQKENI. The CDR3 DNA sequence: TGTGCCAGCTCACCATTCGGGGGATTGAATAGCAATCAGCCCCAGCATTTT. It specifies CASSPFGGLNSNQPQHF.

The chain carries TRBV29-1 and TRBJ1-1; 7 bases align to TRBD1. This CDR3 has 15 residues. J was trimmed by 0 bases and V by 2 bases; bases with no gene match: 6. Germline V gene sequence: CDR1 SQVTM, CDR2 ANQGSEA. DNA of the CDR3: TGCAGCGTTGAACCTGACAGGGTGATGAACACTGAAGCTTTCTTT. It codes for CSVEPDRVMNTEAFF.

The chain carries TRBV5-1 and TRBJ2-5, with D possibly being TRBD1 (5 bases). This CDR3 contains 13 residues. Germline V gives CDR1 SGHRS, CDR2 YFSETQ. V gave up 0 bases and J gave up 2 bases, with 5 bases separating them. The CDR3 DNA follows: TGCGCCAGCAGCTTGGGACAGCAAGAGACCCAGTACTTC. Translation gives CASSLGQQETQYF.

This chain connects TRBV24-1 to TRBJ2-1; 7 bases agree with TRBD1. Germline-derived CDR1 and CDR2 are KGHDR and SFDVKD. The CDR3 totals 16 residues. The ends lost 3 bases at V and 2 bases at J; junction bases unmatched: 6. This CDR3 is CATSDQTGNTYNEQFF. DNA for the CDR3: TGTGCCACCAGTGATCAGACAGGGAATACCTACAATGAGCAGTTCTTC.

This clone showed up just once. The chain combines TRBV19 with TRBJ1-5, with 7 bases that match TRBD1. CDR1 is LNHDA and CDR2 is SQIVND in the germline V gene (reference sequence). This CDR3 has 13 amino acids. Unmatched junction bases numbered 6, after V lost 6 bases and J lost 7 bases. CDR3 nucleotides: TGTGCCAGTAGCCCGACAGGGTCCCAGCCCCAGCATTTT. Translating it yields CASSPTGSQPQHF.

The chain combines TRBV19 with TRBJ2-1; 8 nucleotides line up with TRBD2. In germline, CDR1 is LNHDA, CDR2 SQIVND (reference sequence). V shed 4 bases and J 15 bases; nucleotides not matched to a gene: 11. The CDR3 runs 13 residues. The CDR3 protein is CASSNPGGRPRFF. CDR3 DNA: TGTGCCAGTAGTAACCCCGGCGGGAGGCCCCGGTTCTTC.

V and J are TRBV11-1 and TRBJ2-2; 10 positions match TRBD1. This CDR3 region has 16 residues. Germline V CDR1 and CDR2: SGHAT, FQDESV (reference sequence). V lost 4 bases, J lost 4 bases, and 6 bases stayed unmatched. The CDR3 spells CASSSGQGGSTGELFF. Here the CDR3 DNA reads TGTGCCAGCAGCTCCGGACAGGGGGGGAGCACCGGGGAGCTGTTTTTT.

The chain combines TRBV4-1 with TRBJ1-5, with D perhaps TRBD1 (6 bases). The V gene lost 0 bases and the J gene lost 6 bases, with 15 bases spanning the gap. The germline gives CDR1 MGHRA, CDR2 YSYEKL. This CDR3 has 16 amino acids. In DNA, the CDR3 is TGCGCCAGCAGCCAAGAGTATTCAGGGGTGGTTCAGCCCCAGCATTTT. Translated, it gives CASSQEYSGVVQPQHF.

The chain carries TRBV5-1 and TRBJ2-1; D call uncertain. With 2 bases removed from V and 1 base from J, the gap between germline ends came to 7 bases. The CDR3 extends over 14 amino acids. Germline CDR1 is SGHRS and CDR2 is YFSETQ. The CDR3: CASSFGSSYNEQFF. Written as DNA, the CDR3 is TGCGCCAGCAGCTTCGGGTCATCCTACAATGAGCAGTTCTTC.

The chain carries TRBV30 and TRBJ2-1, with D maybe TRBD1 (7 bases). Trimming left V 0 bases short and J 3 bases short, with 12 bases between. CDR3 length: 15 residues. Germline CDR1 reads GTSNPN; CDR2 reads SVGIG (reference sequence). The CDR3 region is CAWSVGQGGYNEQFF. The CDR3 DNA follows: TGTGCCTGGAGTGTAGGGCAGGGGGGCTACAATGAGCAGTTCTTC.

For the CDR3, the DNA is TGTGCCATCAGTGGGACTAGCGGGCCCTACAATGAGCAGTTCTTC. Residues: CAISGTSGPYNEQFF. The rearrangement joins TRBV10-3 to TRBJ2-1; 11 bases line up with TRBD2. This CDR3 spans 15 amino acids. Losses at the gene ends were 4 bases for V and 2 bases for J; bases not matched to a gene: 1. Looked up from germline, CDR1 is ENHRY and CDR2 is SYGVKD.

In nucleotides, the CDR3 is TGTGCCAGCAGTGGAGCGGGAGGACAAGAGACCCAGTACTTC. This encodes CASSGAGGQETQYF. The rearrangement uses TRBV6-1 and TRBJ2-5; 9 bases line up with TRBD2. The germline CDR1 and CDR2 sequences are MNHNS and SASEGT. The CDR3 has 14 residues. The ends lost 4 bases at V and 2 bases at J; junction bases unmatched: 2.

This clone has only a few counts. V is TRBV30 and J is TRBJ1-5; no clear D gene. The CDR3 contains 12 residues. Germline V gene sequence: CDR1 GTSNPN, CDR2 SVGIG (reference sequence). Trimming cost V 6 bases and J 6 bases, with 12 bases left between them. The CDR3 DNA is TGTGCCTGTTCAGGCTCTGTTCAGCCCCAGCATTTT. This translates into CACSGSVQPQHF.